Listed below are T cell receptor beta chains from one sample, sequenced in a study of T cell repertoires in cytomegalovirus infection. TCRdb fed the reads into MiXCR, producing one record per CDR3 protein. The sample includes fewer than 550,000 distinct CDR3 sequences, about a third of them seen just once. Sequencing used PBMCs. The receptors shown here come from a human donor in good health (CMV status not recorded). Some clones in this sample may be carry-over from other donors' samples. The CDR3 runs from the conserved cysteine through the conserved F or W. The order of the fields is J gene, clone size, D gene, V gene, CDR3 DNA, CDR3 protein. The D gene is left open where the match is weak. Clone size is stated in some rows and not others, as once, few, many or a class when expanded.

TRBJ2-7 | . | TRBD1 | TRBV29-1 | TGCAGCGTAGCCGGGACAGAGTCCTACGAGCAGTACTTC | CSVAGTESYEQYF
TRBJ2-1 | few | TRBD1 | TRBV19 | TGTGCCAGTAGTACATCCGGGACAGGGGGCAATGAGCAGTTCTTC | CASSTSGTGGNEQFF
TRBJ2-1 | . | TRBD2 | TRBV30 | TGTGCCTGGAGTGACGGACTAGCCTTCTACAATGAGCAGTTCTTC | CAWSDGLAFYNEQFF
TRBJ2-3 | many | . | TRBV12-3/TRBV12-4 | TGTGCCAGCAGTTTAGAGCGCGTAGATACGCAGTATTTT | CASSLERVDTQYF
TRBJ2-7 | few | . | TRBV4-2 | TGTGCCAGCAGCCACCCGGGGCCTGGGGACGAGCAGTACTTC | CASSHPGPGDEQYF
TRBJ2-7 | . | TRBD2 | TRBV4-2 | TGTGCCAGCAGCCAAGATAGCCTAGGGCGGGGGGGACCTTACGAGCAGTACTTC | CASSQDSLGRGGPYEQYF
TRBJ2-7 | . | . | TRBV5-6 | TGTGCCAGCAGCCACGAAACCTACGAGCAGTACTTC | CASSHETYEQYF
TRBJ2-7 | few | TRBD1 | TRBV20-1 | TGCAGTGCTAAAACAGGGGGCGAGCAGTACTTC | CSAKTGGEQYF
TRBJ1-4 | many | . | TRBV7-6 | TGTGCCAGCAGCTTAGGAGGGGCCAATGAAAAACTGTTTTTT | CASSLGGANEKLFF
TRBJ2-7 | . | TRBD1 | TRBV12-3/TRBV12-4 | TGTGCCAGCAGTCAGGGGGCAATCTACGAGCAGTACTTC | CASSQGAIYEQYF
TRBJ2-1 | . | . | TRBV3-1 | TGTGCCAGCAGCCAAGATCAGAGGAGGGCCTACAATGAGCAGTTCTTC | CASSQDQRRAYNEQFF
TRBJ2-1 | . | TRBD2 | TRBV10-3 | TGTGCCATCAGTGAGCACGGCGGGGGGATGTATGAGCAGTTCTTC | CAISEHGGGMYEQFF
TRBJ1-5 | few | . | TRBV6-1 | TGTGCCAGCAGTGAGTCAGGGAATCAGCCCCAGCATTTT | CASSESGNQPQHF
TRBJ2-5 | . | TRBD2 | TRBV25-1 | TGTGCCAGCAGTTGTGATAGCGGGGGAGAGACCCAGTACTTC | CASSCDSGGETQYF
TRBJ2-1 | few | TRBD2 | TRBV5-4 | TGTGCCAGCAGCTTGGAACTAGCGGGGGGCCACTTCGAGTTCTTC | CASSLELAGGHFEFF
TRBJ2-7 | many | . | TRBV7-8 | TGTGCCAGCAGCTTAGCGGGGGTCCTCTACGAGCAGTACTTC | CASSLAGVLYEQYF
TRBJ1-1 | many | . | TRBV7-2 | TGTGCCAGCAGCCCAAAGGGGAGGGTGTCCACTGAAGCTTTCTTT | CASSPKGRVSTEAFF
TRBJ2-5 | few | . | TRBV6-6 | TGTGCCAGCAGTTACGGGGCAGGCCAAGAGACCCAGTACTTC | CASSYGAGQETQYF
TRBJ2-7 | . | . | TRBV4-1 | TGTGCCAGCAGCCAAGAACCCTCTTCCCCATACGAGCAGTACTTC | CASSQEPSSPYEQYF
TRBJ1-5 | few | . | TRBV6-5 | TGTGCCAGCAGTTACTCGGCGGGGTTAAGGCAGCCCCAGCATTTT | CASSYSAGLRQPQHF
TRBJ2-5 | . | TRBD1 | TRBV10-3 | TGTGCCATCACCGATCAGGACAGGGGGCTTTCGGGGACCCAGTACTTC | CAITDQDRGLSGTQYF
TRBJ2-1 | few | . | TRBV4-2 | TGTGCCAGCAGCCAAGATAAAAGGGGAAATGAGCAGTTCTTC | CASSQDKRGNEQFF
TRBJ1-6 | . | . | TRBV20-1 | TGCAGTGCTCGCCCTTCCCTCTATAATTCACCCCTCCACTTT | CSARPSLYNSPLHF
TRBJ2-1 | few | TRBD1 | TRBV5-4 | TGTGCCAGCAGCCCAGGACAGGACTCCTACAATGAGCAGTTCTTC | CASSPGQDSYNEQFF
TRBJ2-3 | . | . | TRBV5-1 | TGCGCCAGCAGCCTAAGGATCGTCACGGATACGCAGTATTTT | CASSLRIVTDTQYF
TRBJ1-2 | few | . | TRBV5-4 | TGTGCCAGCAGCCAAGACGGCTCTAACTATGGCTACACCTTC | CASSQDGSNYGYTF
TRBJ1-2 | . | . | TRBV19 | TGTGCCAGTAGTTCCTCACAGGGCCTAAAAGGGGGCTACACCTTC | CASSSSQGLKGGYTF
TRBJ2-3 | few | . | TRBV7-9 | TGTGCCAGCAGCTTAGCCGGGAAGGGTGCAGATACGCAGTATTTT | CASSLAGKGADTQYF
TRBJ1-2 | . | . | TRBV6-6 | TGTGCCAGCAAGAACCGGGAACTGCTAAACTATGGCTACACCTTC | CASKNRELLNYGYTF
TRBJ1-2 | . | . | TRBV12-3/TRBV12-4 | TGTGCCAGCAGTTTAGGTGGGGGGATCGACGATGGCTACACCTTC | CASSLGGGIDDGYTF
TRBJ2-7 | few | TRBD1 | TRBV4-1 | TGCGCCAGCAGCCAAGGGACAGGCTCTAGTGAGCAGTACTTC | CASSQGTGSSEQYF
TRBJ2-1 | . | . | TRBV10-3 | TGTGCCATCAGCGACCTTCTCGGGCCTAGCTCCTACAATGAGCAGTTCTTC | CAISDLLGPSSYNEQFF
TRBJ1-2 | . | TRBD1 | TRBV28 | TGTGCCAGCAGTTCTCGACAGGGGTTGGGTGATGACTATGGCTACACCTTC | CASSSRQGLGDDYGYTF
TRBJ2-5 | . | TRBD1 | TRBV6-1 | TGTGCCAGCGGGACAGGCTTTAAGACCCAGTACTTC | CASGTGFKTQYF
TRBJ2-7 | few | . | TRBV28 | TGTGCCAGCAGCCAACTAACCTACGAGCAGTACTTC | CASSQLTYEQYF
TRBJ2-4 | . | . | TRBV19 | TGTGCCAGTAGTGTCCCCTTGGTCAAAAACATTCAGTACTTC | CASSVPLVKNIQYF
TRBJ2-1 | few | . | TRBV6-2/TRBV6-3 | TGTGCCAGCAGCGGAATCAGCCCCTACAATGAGCAGTTCTTC | CASSGISPYNEQFF
TRBJ2-7 | few | . | TRBV19 | TGTGCCAGTAGTCGGGACTCGAAGGGTTCCTACGAGCAGTACTTC | CASSRDSKGSYEQYF
TRBJ2-1 | few | . | TRBV6-5 | TGTGCCAGCAGTTACTCGCTAAGATCCCCCTACAATGAGCAGTTCTTC | CASSYSLRSPYNEQFF
TRBJ2-7 | . | . | TRBV29-1 | TGCAGCGTTGAAGATGGCGGTCCCGAGCAGTACTTC | CSVEDGGPEQYF
TRBJ2-1 | . | . | TRBV19 | TGTGCCAGTAGTACCGGAGCGGGTTACAATGAGCAGTTCTTC | CASSTGAGYNEQFF